These 7 T cell receptor beta chains were all obtained from the same sample, sequenced in a study of T cells in Graves' hyperthyroidism and ophthalmopathy. It was RNA transcripts that yielded the amplified TCR beta CDR3 regions. First-round RT-PCR of the TCR CDR3 relied on the HTBI primer set. TCRdb re-called the multiplex PCR reads with MiXCR, one entry per CDR3 protein. The sample lists about 760,000 distinct CDR3 sequences, 35% occurring once. Sequencing was performed on blood. These receptors were collected from a woman aged 40-49 years with Graves' hyperthyroidism.

This clonotype was seen many times. The V call is TRBV12-3 or TRBV12-4, the J call TRBJ2-2; D gene ambiguous. This CDR3 spans 12 amino acids. V dropped 4 bases and J dropped 6 bases, with 6 bases sitting between them. The CDR3: CASSSPSGELFF. CDR3 bases: TGTGCCAGCAGTTCGCCATCCGGGGAGCTGTTTTTT.

The chain employs TRBV19 and TRBJ2-5; TRBD1 matches at 7 bases. V shed 5 bases and J 5 bases; nucleotides not matched to a gene: 11. The CDR3 is 15 residues long. Germline V CDR1 and CDR2: LNHDA, SQIVND (reference sequence). CDR3 protein: CASSAMGQIRETQYF. CDR3 bases: TGTGCCAGTAGTGCCATGGGACAGATTCGGGAGACCCAGTACTTC.

The CDR3 sequence: CASSRTDSNQPQYF. The CDR3 coding sequence is TGTGCCAGCAGCCGGACAGATAGCAATCAGCCCCAGTACTTC. The rearrangement links TRBV7-9 to TRBJ2-5; D may be TRBD1 (6 bases). V was pared by 5 bases and J by 9 bases, with 19 bases between. Germline lookup yields CDR1 SEHNR and CDR2 FQNEAQ (reference sequence). The CDR3 sequence is 14 residues long.

The chain couples TRBV4-1 to TRBJ1-4; TRBD1 matches 9 bases. The ends lost 6 bases at V and 0 bases at J; junction bases unmatched: 8. This CDR3 contains 17 residues. In germline, CDR1 is MGHRA, CDR2 YSYEKL. The CDR3 DNA is TGCGCCAGCAGACGGACAGGGGCGGCCGCAACTAATGAAAAACTGTTTTTT. Translation gives CASRRTGAAATNEKLFF.

In its sample, this clonotype was seen a few times. The chain joins TRBV2 to TRBJ2-7; TRBD2 is a possible D gene (5 bases). V was shortened by 6 bases and J by 0 bases, with 15 bases between the two germline ends. CDR3 length: 15 residues. Germline CDR1 reads SNHLY; CDR2 reads FYNNEI. The CDR3 DNA reads as TGTGCCAGCAGACCCCCCTTGGGGAGCTCCTACGAGCAGTACTTC. Amino acid sequence: CASRPPLGSSYEQYF.

This clonotype was counted only a few times. This may be a read error: a much more frequent sequence differs by one nucleotide. This sequence joins TRBV10-3 and TRBJ2-2; D is unclear. The CDR3 spans 16 residues. Germline lookup yields CDR1 ENHRY and CDR2 SYGVKD. The V gene lost 5 bases and the J gene lost 0 bases, with 13 bases spanning the gap. CDR3 DNA: TGTGCCATCAGTCCTTTGCGGCAGGCGAACACCGGGGAGCTGTTTTTT. It encodes CAISPLRQANTGELFF.

This clonotype was detected only once. The V call is TRBV2, the J call TRBJ2-3; TRBD2 agrees at 11 bases. Germline V gene sequence: CDR1 SNHLY, CDR2 FYNNEI. The CDR3 contains 14 residues. With V trimmed by 11 bases and J by 7 bases, 11 bases remained unmatched. This CDR3 reads CAAIRLAGRNTQYF. DNA of the CDR3: TGTGCCGCCATAAGACTAGCGGGAAGAAATACGCAGTATTTT.